One and the same sample provided the 19 T cell receptor beta chains below, sequenced in a study of T cell repertoires in cytomegalovirus infection. TCRdb re-derived calls from the reads in MiXCR, one entry per CDR3 protein. The repertoire holds about 180,000 distinct CDR3 sequences, with about 18% as singletons. The sample taken for sequencing was CD8+ T cells from PBMCs. The origin of the receptors is a human donor in good health (CMV status not recorded). Some clones in this sample may be carry-over from other donors' samples.

The chain is built from TRBV6-6 and TRBJ2-5; TRBD2 matches at 8 bases. V lost 8 bases, J lost 5 bases, and 25 bases stayed unmatched. CDR1 and CDR2 from the germline V gene are MNHNY and SVGAGI (reference sequence). The CDR3 contains 19 residues. The CDR3 nucleotides read TGTGCCAGCCGCGCACTAGTAAAGCTCAGCGGGGGAGTGGATGAGACCCAGTACTTC. Protein sequence: CASRALVKLSGGVDETQYF.

V usage is TRBV12-3 or TRBV12-4 and J usage is TRBJ1-4, with D perhaps TRBD1 (5 bases). CDR3 size: 17 residues. The V end lost 5 bases, the J end lost 4 bases, and 20 bases lay between the germline ends. The CDR3 spells CASSDLLRWGSNEKLFF. The CDR3, as DNA: TGTGCCAGCAGTGACCTGTTGCGTTGGGGGAGTAATGAAAAACTGTTTTTT.

Only a few counts were recorded for this clonotype. The rearrangement uses TRBV7-2 and TRBJ2-1; possibly TRBD1 for D (5 bases). V was shortened by 4 bases and J by 9 bases, with 10 bases between the two germline ends. Germline CDR1 reads SGHTA; CDR2 reads FQGNSA. This CDR3 comprises 12 residues. CDR3: CASSSSRVEQFF. The CDR3, as DNA: TGTGCCAGCAGCTCCTCCAGGGTTGAGCAGTTCTTC. Complete variable domain (other parts from reference TRBV7-2 and TRBJ2-1): GAGVSQSPSNKVTEKGKDVELRCDPISGHTALYWYRQSLGQGLEFLIYFQGNSAPDKSGLPSDRFSAERTGGSVSTLTIQRTQQEDSAVYLCASSSSRVEQFFGPGTRLTVL.

The chain recombines TRBV7-9 with TRBJ1-1; 7 bases line up with TRBD1. The CDR3 is made up of 17 amino acids. In germline, CDR1 is SEHNR, CDR2 FQNEAQ (reference sequence). After removal of 5 bases from V and 5 bases from J, the junction contained 17 bases not matched to a gene. In DNA form, the CDR3 reads TGTGCCAGCAGCGGCCAGGGGGGGCGCGGGGGATGGACTGAAGCTTTCTTT. Protein product: CASSGQGGRGGWTEAFF.

This clonotype has a handful of counts. The J gene is TRBJ2-1, the V gene TRBV6-2 or TRBV6-3, with 11 bases aligning to TRBD2. This CDR3 is 15 amino acids long. The V gene end was trimmed by 0 bases and the J gene end by 7 bases; junction bases not matched to a gene: 2. Germline lookup yields CDR1 MNHEY and CDR2 SVGEGT. CDR3 in DNA: TGTGCCAGCAGTTACTCGGCTAGCGGGGGGAATGAGCAGTTCTTC. This codes for CASSYSASGGNEQFF.

This clonotype was observed a handful of times. The chain couples TRBV7-9 to TRBJ2-7, with a tentative D call TRBD1 (6 bases). Trimming shortened V by 5 bases and J by 1 base, and 15 bases separated the two germline ends. The germline CDR1 and CDR2 sequences are SEHNR and FQNEAQ (reference sequence). This CDR3 is built from 15 residues. The CDR3 DNA reads as TGTGCCAGCAGCCTAACAGGGCCCCGTTCCTACGAGCAGTACTTC. This sequence encodes CASSLTGPRSYEQYF.

The chain employs TRBV14 and TRBJ2-7; no definite D call. The CDR3 loop spans 13 amino acids. The V end lost 2 bases, the J end lost 5 bases, and 10 bases lay between the germline ends. CDR1 and CDR2 from the germline V gene are SGHDN and FVKESK. The CDR3 protein is CASSQRKSDEQYF. The CDR3 DNA reads as TGTGCCAGCAGCCAAAGGAAGTCGGACGAGCAGTACTTC.

This clonotype appeared a few times. This chain uses TRBV28 with TRBJ2-7; tentative D call: TRBD1 (5 bases). The germline V gene encodes CDR1 MDHEN and CDR2 SYDVKM. Trimming took 1 base from V and 5 from J, leaving 18 bases between them. This CDR3 has 16 amino acids. CDR3 in DNA: TGTGCCAGCAGTTTATCCCTCGACAGTGTTGGTCACGAGCAGTACTTC. It translates to CASSLSLDSVGHEQYF.

This clonotype was seen many times. The rearrangement uses TRBV7-7 and TRBJ2-5; 11 bases are a match to TRBD2. After removal of 2 bases from V and 1 base from J, the junction contained 0 bases not matched to a gene. CDR3 length: 15 residues. Looked up from germline, CDR1 is SSHAT and CDR2 is FNYEAQ (reference sequence). The CDR3 DNA follows: TGTGCCAGCAGCTTACTAGCGGGGGGCCAAGAGACCCAGTACTTC. Translating gives CASSLLAGGQETQYF.

This clonotype has only a few counts. V gene TRBV7-8 combines with J gene TRBJ1-4; D gene ambiguous. Per germline, CDR1 SGHVS and CDR2 FQNEAQ. The ends were cut back, 1 base at V and 7 bases at J, with 7 bases in the middle. This CDR3 is 13 amino acids long. CDR3 amino acids: CASSLGGVEKLFF. The CDR3 region has the DNA TGTGCCAGCAGCTTAGGTGGGGTTGAAAAACTGTTTTTT.

CDR3 sequence: CASSLAGQGYTEAFF. Here the CDR3 DNA reads TGCGCCAGCAGCTTGGCGGGACAGGGGTACACTGAAGCTTTCTTT. The rearrangement links TRBV5-1 to TRBJ1-1, with 10 bases fitting TRBD1. Germline CDR1 SGHRS, CDR2 YFSETQ. The CDR3 is 15 residues long. The junction had 2 bases not matched to a gene; V was cut back by 0 bases and J by 3 bases.

This clonotype has a handful of counts. The rearrangement links TRBV7-9 to TRBJ1-6; 7 bases line up with TRBD1. J lost 7 bases, V lost 4 bases, and 13 bases had no gene match. This CDR3 has 17 residues. Germline-derived CDR1 and CDR2 are SEHNR and FQNEAQ (reference sequence). The CDR3 loop is CASSSRGEPTLNSPLHF. The CDR3, as DNA: TGTGCCAGCAGCTCCAGGGGGGAGCCGACCCTCAATTCACCCCTCCACTTT.

This rearrangement joins TRBV7-8 to TRBJ2-7, with D tentatively TRBD2 (5 bases). This CDR3 is built from 12 residues. CDR1 is SGHVS and CDR2 is FQNEAQ in the germline V gene. V dropped 7 bases and J dropped 7 bases, with 14 bases sitting between them. CDR3 in amino acids: CASNPPTGEQYF. CDR3 nucleotides: TGTGCCAGCAACCCTCCGACGGGAGAGCAGTACTTC.

This clonotype has just a few counts. DNA for the CDR3: TGTGCCAGCAGCTTAGCCGGCGGGGCCGACACTGAAGCTTTCTTT. Translating it yields CASSLAGGADTEAFF. The chain has TRBV7-9 and TRBJ1-1; D perhaps matches TRBD1 (5 bases). This CDR3 has 15 amino acids. The V end lost 0 bases, the J end lost 3 bases, and 11 bases lay between the germline ends. CDR1 SEHNR and CDR2 FQNEAQ come from the germline V gene (reference sequence).

This clonotype was detected a few times. This chain joins TRBV19 and TRBJ1-1; D not certain. The CDR3 runs 17 residues. V was cut by 5 bases and J by 0 bases, with 19 bases left in between. Germline-derived CDR1 and CDR2 are LNHDA and SQIVND (reference sequence). The CDR3 here is CASSDTSGSTLNTEAFF. In DNA, the CDR3 is TGTGCCAGTAGTGATACCTCGGGATCCACGTTGAACACTGAAGCTTTCTTT.

The V and J genes are TRBV7-8 and TRBJ1-1, with TRBD1 matching 8 bases. The CDR3 is 16 amino acids. CDR1 is SGHVS, CDR2 FQNEAQ, per germline. V was clipped by 8 bases and J by 6 bases; unmatched bases: 17. The CDR3 loop reads CASGQGAGFGGSEAFF. CDR3 DNA sequence: TGTGCCAGCGGACAGGGCGCCGGCTTTGGGGGCTCTGAAGCTTTCTTT.

The rearrangement links TRBV20-1 to TRBJ2-1; unclear D gene. CDR1 DFQATT and CDR2 SNEGSKA come from the germline V gene (reference sequence). This CDR3 is 14 amino acids long. Deletions cut 6 bases from V and 4 bases from J, with 16 bases between. The CDR3, as DNA: TGCAGTGCCATCAACTACACTATATACAATGAGCAGTTCTTC. Amino acids: CSAINYTIYNEQFF.

This chain connects TRBV10-3 to TRBJ1-5; D remains unclear. Between the trimmed V and J ends, which lost 8 bases and 2 bases, there was a span of 7 bases. The CDR3 runs 12 residues. Germline V lookup: CDR1 ENHRY, CDR2 SYGVKD. For the CDR3, the DNA is TGTGCCATCCAGGACCGCAATCAGCCCCAGCATTTT. Translating it yields CAIQDRNQPQHF.

The J gene is TRBJ2-7, the V gene TRBV19; 7 nucleotides agree with TRBD2. The CDR3 is made up of 11 amino acids. Germline V gives CDR1 LNHDA, CDR2 SQIVND (reference sequence). V trimming: 5 bases; J trimming: 7 bases; junction bases outside the gene matches: 2. CDR3 region: CASSGAGEQYF. CDR3 bases: TGTGCCAGTAGTGGAGCGGGGGAGCAGTACTTC.